The 13 T cell receptor beta chains reported below all come from one sample, sequenced in a study of blood T cell repertoires in COVID-19. The method was immunoSEQ multiplex PCR; TCRdb's version includes in-frame clones alone and lacks a portion of them. The table includes about 110,000 clones, 70% to 85% detected once. Sequencing used peripheral blood. The source is a human donor with acute or convalescent COVID-19. The donor label of this sample is uncertain.

This clone has only a few counts. CDR3 sequence reads: CAISESPGGHYGYTF. Written as DNA, the CDR3 is TGTGCCATCAGTGAGTCGCCAGGGGGCCACTATGGCTACACCTTC. The chain links TRBV10-3 to TRBJ1-2; 8 bases align to TRBD1. The CDR3 extends over 15 amino acids. V trimming: 0 bases; J trimming: 3 bases; junction bases outside the gene matches: 3. The germline CDR1 and CDR2 sequences are ENHRY and SYGVKD.

The chain couples TRBV24-1 to TRBJ2-1; TRBD1 agrees at 9 bases. The CDR3 consists of 16 residues. V shed 4 bases, J shed 7 bases, and the junction held 10 bases outside the gene matches. Germline V gives CDR1 KGHDR, CDR2 SFDVKD. CDR3 nucleotides: TGTGCCACCAGTGAACGGGGACAGGGCGGGATAAATGAGCAGTTCTTC. Encoded protein: CATSERGQGGINEQFF.

Ten or more counts support this clone. This chain links TRBV7-8 with TRBJ2-4; 8 bases line up with TRBD1. In germline, CDR1 is SGHVS, CDR2 FQNEAQ. This CDR3 contains 14 residues. The trim removed 5 bases at V and 5 bases at J, leaving 5 bases unmatched. DNA for the CDR3: TGTGCCAGCAGCCCGTCCAGGGGGCAAAACATTCAGTACTTC. It yields the protein CASSPSRGQNIQYF.

The J gene is TRBJ2-1, the V gene TRBV2; a possible D gene is TRBD2 (6 bases). The germline V gene has CDR1 SNHLY and CDR2 FYNNEI. The CDR3 is made up of 15 amino acids. V lost 4 bases, J lost 4 bases, and 14 bases lay in between. The CDR3 region has the DNA TGTGCCAGCAGTGCGGCGGGGACCCAATACAATGAGCAGTTCTTC. It specifies CASSAAGTQYNEQFF.

CDR3 protein: CASSPGQGNSGELFF. The DNA of the CDR3 is TGTGCCAGCAGCCCTGGACAGGGGAATAGCGGGGAGCTGTTTTTT. V is TRBV4-2 and J is TRBJ2-2, with TRBD1 matching over 9 bases. The CDR3 has 15 residues. V trimming: 4 bases; J trimming: 7 bases; junction bases outside the gene matches: 7. The germline gives CDR1 LGHNA, CDR2 YNFKEQ.

V usage is TRBV3-1 (or the pseudogene TRBV3-2) and J usage is TRBJ1-3; D is unresolved. Germline CDR1 is LGHDT and CDR2 is YNNKEL (reference sequence). Trimming shortened V by 0 bases and J by 2 bases, and 11 bases separated the two germline ends. This CDR3 is 16 amino acids long. The CDR3 nucleotides read TGTGCCAGCAGCCAAGATCTGGCAGGTACTGGAAACACCATATATTTT. This encodes CASSQDLAGTGNTIYF.

This clone was counted only a few times. The chain combines TRBV2 with TRBJ2-1; 10 nucleotides match TRBD1. Germline V gene sequence: CDR1 SNHLY, CDR2 FYNNEI. With 1 base clipped from V and 5 bases from J, the junction kept 2 bases outside the gene matches. CDR3 length: 15 residues. The CDR3 coding sequence is TGTGCCAGCAGTGAAGAGGGGACAGGGGACAATGAGCAGTTCTTC. Encoded protein: CASSEEGTGDNEQFF.

The gene calls are TRBV6-6 and TRBJ1-3; maybe TRBD1 (6 bases). Germline lookup yields CDR1 MNHNY and CDR2 SVGAGI (reference sequence). This CDR3 is built from 15 residues. V lost 5 bases and J 0 bases, leaving 11 bases between the germline ends. This chain's CDR3 is CASSEDSYSGNTIYF. Here the CDR3 DNA reads TGTGCCAGCAGTGAGGACAGCTACTCTGGAAACACCATATATTTT.

V and J are TRBV5-1 and TRBJ1-1, with D unclear. This CDR3 has 18 amino acids. From germline, CDR1 is SGHRS and CDR2 YFSETQ. Trimming removed 4 bases at V and 0 bases at J, with 22 bases between. CDR3 amino acids: CASSPGWGGLQLNTEAFF. In DNA form, the CDR3 reads TGCGCCAGCAGCCCGGGGTGGGGAGGTCTTCAACTGAACACTGAAGCTTTCTTT.

The rearrangement joins TRBV7-8 to TRBJ2-3; 7 bases map to TRBD2. The CDR3 spans 16 residues. Germline values: CDR1 SGHVS, CDR2 FQNEAQ. The trim removed 1 base at V and 0 bases at J, leaving 4 bases unmatched. The CDR3 DNA reads as TGTGCCAGCAGCTTAGAGCGGGGCCTTAGCACAGATACGCAGTATTTT. It encodes CASSLERGLSTDTQYF.

This clone was seen more than once but under ten times. The V and J genes are TRBV4-2 and TRBJ2-2, with D possibly matching TRBD2 (6 bases). Per the germline V gene, CDR1 is LGHNA and CDR2 is YNFKEQ. The ends were cut back, 3 bases at V and 5 bases at J, with 16 bases in the middle. The CDR3 spans 16 residues. The CDR3 here is CASSQGGLRATGELFF. CDR3 DNA sequence: TGTGCCAGCAGCCAGGGGGGACTTAGGGCGACCGGGGAGCTGTTTTTT.

The rearrangement joins TRBV7-9 to TRBJ1-2; the D gene is possibly TRBD1 (5 bases). V was pared by 5 bases and J by 8 bases, with 15 bases between. The CDR3 spans 13 residues. From germline, CDR1 is SEHNR and CDR2 FQNEAQ (reference sequence). The CDR3 bases are TGTGCCAGCAGCCCCTCGGGGGATTGGGGCTACACCTTC. Residues: CASSPSGDWGYTF.

The genes are TRBV24-1 and TRBJ2-5; D gene uncertain. Trimming cost V 3 bases and J 3 bases, with 10 bases left between them. This CDR3 region has 14 residues. Germline assignment: CDR1 KGHDR and CDR2 SFDVKD. The CDR3 bases are TGTGCCACCAGTGATCCCCCCGGAGAAGAGACCCAGTACTTC. It translates to CATSDPPGEETQYF.